This T cell receptor beta chain was found in a study of shared clonotypes between healthy human individuals. CD8 cells classed as naive were CD45RO-negative and positively selected for CCR7, excluding terminally differentiated effector memory CD45RA+ cells. To note about this clone: This CDR3 is also generated by other DNA sequences in the sample.

This CDR3 spans 14 amino acids. Looked up from germline, CDR1 is SEHNR and CDR2 is FQNEAQ (reference sequence). V shed 1 base and J 2 bases; nucleotides not matched to a gene: 0. Assay used: immunoSEQ multiplex PCR; TCRdb lists only in-frame clones, some missing. The sample lists around 2,000,000 clones; approximately 94% were seen once. V and J are TRBV7-9 and TRBJ2-7, with 9 bases that match TRBD1. What was sequenced was naive CD8+ T cells from PBMCs. The receptor comes from a man aged 18 to 30 in good health. Some clones in this sample may be carry-over from other donors' samples. The CDR3 nucleotides read TGTGCCAGCAGCTTAGGGACAGGGGCCTACGAGCAGTACTTC. This codes for CASSLGTGAYEQYF.